This T cell receptor beta chain comes out of a study of blood T cell repertoires in COVID-19. As processed by the authors: Estimated nucleated cell counts came from reference gene primer amplification. Sequencing used immunoSEQ multiplex PCR; TCRdb keeps in-frame clones, though not all of them. V and J calls and clone size are as listed in that table; D and trimming were resolved from the DNA. Of approximately 400,000 clones listed, more than 70% are singletons. This CDR3 spans 16 amino acids. V was pared by 0 bases and J by 3 bases, with 15 bases between. Germline V lookup: CDR1 MNHEY, CDR2 SVGAGI. Everyone who took part was roughly 18 to 89 years old, and they came from roughly 25 US areas.

This TCR derives from a woman aged 18-29 years who had recovered from COVID-19. The chain is built from TRBV6-5 and TRBJ2-7; D gene ambiguous. The specimen sequenced was PBMCs or T cells enriched from blood (not recorded which). CDR3 loop: CASSYSIHYTGYEQYF. The CDR3 DNA is TGTGCCAGCAGTTACTCGATTCACTACACTGGCTACGAGCAGTACTTC.